This section outlines one TCR beta chain sequence together with its context. These data come from a study of blood T cell repertoires in COVID-19. Looking at the study overall: From the United States, Italy and Spain came samples of acute and convalescent COVID-19.

After removal of 6 bases from V and 3 bases from J, the junction contained 3 bases not matched to a gene. The CDR3 runs 13 residues. Germline V gene data show CDR1 as LNHDA and CDR2 as SQIVND (reference sequence). Generated by immunoSEQ multiplex PCR, the TCRdb table keeps only in-frame clones and is missing some. Of about 250,000 clones in the sample, roughly 85% were seen once. This chain links TRBV19 with TRBJ2-7, with TRBD1 identical over 9 bases. Specimen: peripheral blood. The TCR originated in a man aged 50 to 59 with COVID-19, enrolled during active disease. CDR3 loop: CASSGTGRYEQYF. The DNA for the CDR3 is TGTGCCAGTAGCGGGACAGGGCGCTACGAGCAGTACTTC.